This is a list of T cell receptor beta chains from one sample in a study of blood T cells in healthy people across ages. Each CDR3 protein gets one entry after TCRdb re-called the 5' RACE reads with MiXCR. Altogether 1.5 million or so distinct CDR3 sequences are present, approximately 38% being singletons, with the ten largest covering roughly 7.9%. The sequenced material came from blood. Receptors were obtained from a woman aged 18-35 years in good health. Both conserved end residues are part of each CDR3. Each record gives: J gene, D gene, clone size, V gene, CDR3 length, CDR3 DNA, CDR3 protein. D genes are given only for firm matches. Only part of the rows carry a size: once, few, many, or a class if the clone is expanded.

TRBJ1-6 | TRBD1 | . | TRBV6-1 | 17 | TGTGCCAGCAGTGAAACGGGAGGGGGCGACCCCAATTCACCCCTCCACTTT | CASSETGGGDPNSPLHF
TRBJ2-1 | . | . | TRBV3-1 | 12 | TGTGCCAGCAACCAAGTTAATGGTGAGCAGTTCTTC | CASNQVNGEQFF
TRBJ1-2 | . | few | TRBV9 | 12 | TGTGCCAGCAGCGTAGCCGGGGAAGGCTACACCTTC | CASSVAGEGYTF
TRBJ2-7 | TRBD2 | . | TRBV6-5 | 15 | TGTGCCAGCAGCCTTAGCGGGGAATACACCTACGAGCAGTACTTC | CASSLSGEYTYEQYF
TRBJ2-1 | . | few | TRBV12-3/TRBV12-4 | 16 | TGTGCCAGCAGTTCACGCGGACAACCAAACTACAATGAGCAGTTCTTC | CASSSRGQPNYNEQFF
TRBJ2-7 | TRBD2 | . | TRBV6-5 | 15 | TGTGCCAGCAGTTACCTTGGCGGGAGCCCCTACGAGCAGTACTTC | CASSYLGGSPYEQYF
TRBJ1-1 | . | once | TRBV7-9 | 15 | TGTGCCAGCAGCTTAGTTCGTTTGGCCTCTGGGGAAGCTTTCTTT | CASSLVRLASGEAFF
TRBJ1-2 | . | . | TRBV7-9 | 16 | TGTGCCAGCAGCTTAGGCGCCGGAAAGGCTAACTATGGCTACGCCTTC | CASSLGAGKANYGYAF
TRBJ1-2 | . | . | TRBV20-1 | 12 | TGCAGTGCTAGCAAGGACTTCTATGGCTACACCTTC | CSASKDFYGYTF
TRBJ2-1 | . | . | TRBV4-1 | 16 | TGCGCCAGCAGCCTACACAGGGACAACCCTTACAATGAGCAGTTCTTC | CASSLHRDNPYNEQFF
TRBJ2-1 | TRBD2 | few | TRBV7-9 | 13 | TGTGCCAGCAGCCCTAGCGGCCACAATGAGCAGTTCTTC | CASSPSGHNEQFF
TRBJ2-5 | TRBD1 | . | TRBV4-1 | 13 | TGCGCCAGCAGCCACACAGGGGCAGGGGAGCAGTACTTC | CASSHTGAGEQYF
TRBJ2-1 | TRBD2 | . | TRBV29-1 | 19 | TGCAGCGCCCCCAGTCGTGTCGGGACTAGCGGGAGATGGTACAATGAGCAGTTCTTC | CSAPSRVGTSGRWYNEQFF
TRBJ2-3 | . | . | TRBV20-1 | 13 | TGCAGTGCGGGTCGAGGGGCAGGAGATACGCAGTATTTT | CSAGRGAGDTQYF
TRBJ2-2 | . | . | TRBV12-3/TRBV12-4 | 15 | TGTGCCAGCAGGACAGGAGACGCGAACACCGGGGAGCTGTTTTTT | CASRTGDANTGELFF
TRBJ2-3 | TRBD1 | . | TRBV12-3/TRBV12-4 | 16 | TGTGCCAGCAGTTTTCCCGGGACAGGGGAGTTCGGTACGCAGTATTTT | CASSFPGTGEFGTQYF
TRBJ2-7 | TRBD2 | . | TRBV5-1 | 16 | TGCGCCAGCAGCTTGGAACTAGCGTCCACTTACAATGAGCAGTACTTC | CASSLELASTYNEQYF
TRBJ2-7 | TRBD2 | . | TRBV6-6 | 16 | TGTGCCAGCAGTTACCCCCCCGGGACTAGGGACTACGAGCAGTACTTC | CASSYPPGTRDYEQYF
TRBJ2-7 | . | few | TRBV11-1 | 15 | TGTGCCAGCAGCTTAGGGTCAGGTCAGACCTACGAGCAGTACTTC | CASSLGSGQTYEQYF
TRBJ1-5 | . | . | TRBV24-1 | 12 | TGTGCCACCAGTGGTGGGAATCAGCCCCAGCATTTT | CATSGGNQPQHF
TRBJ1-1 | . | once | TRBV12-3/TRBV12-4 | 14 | TGTGCCAGCAGTCGTATACAGGTGAACACTGAAGCTTTCTTT | CASSRIQVNTEAFF
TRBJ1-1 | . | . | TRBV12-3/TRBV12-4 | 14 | TGTGCCAGCAGGCCCGCCGGGGGATTCGCTGAAGCTTTCTTT | CASRPAGGFAEAFF
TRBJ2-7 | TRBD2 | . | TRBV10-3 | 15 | TGTGCCATCAGTGAGTCGACTAGCTCGGGGTACGAGCAGTACTTC | CAISESTSSGYEQYF
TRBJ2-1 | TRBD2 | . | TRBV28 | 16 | TGTGCCAGCAGCTCCCACCTAGCGGGTGCCTACAATGAGCAGTTCTTC | CASSSHLAGAYNEQFF
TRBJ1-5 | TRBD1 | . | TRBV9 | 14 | TGTGCCAGCAGCGCACAGGGGAGCAATCAGCCCCAGCATTTT | CASSAQGSNQPQHF
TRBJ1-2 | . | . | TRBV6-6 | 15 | TGTGCCAGCAGTAAACAGGGACCGTTAAACTATGGCTACACCTTC | CASSKQGPLNYGYTF
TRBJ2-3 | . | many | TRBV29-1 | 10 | TGCAGCTCTGACACAGATACGCAGTATTTT | CSSDTDTQYF
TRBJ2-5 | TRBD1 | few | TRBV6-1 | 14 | TGTGCCAGCAGTGGGGCAGGGGGCGCGGAGACCCAGTACTTC | CASSGAGGAETQYF
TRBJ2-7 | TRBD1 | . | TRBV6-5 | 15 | TGTGCCAGCAGTGCGGGGACAGGGGGCAGGTACGAGCAGTACTTC | CASSAGTGGRYEQYF
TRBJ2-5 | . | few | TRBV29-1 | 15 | TGCAGCGTTGGGGCCAGGGGGGGGAGCAAGGAGACCCAGTACTTC | CSVGARGGSKETQYF
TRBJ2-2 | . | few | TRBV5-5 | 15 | TGTGCCAGCAGCTTGCACACCTCAGTCACCGGGGAGCTGTTTTTT | CASSLHTSVTGELFF
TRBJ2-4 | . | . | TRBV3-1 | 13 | TGTGCCAGCAGCCAAGTTGTGTCAGGGGAGGAGTACTTC | CASSQVVSGEEYF
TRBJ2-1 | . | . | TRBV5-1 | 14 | TGCGCCAGCAGCTTGGCCGGTCCCCACAATGAGCAGTTCTTC | CASSLAGPHNEQFF
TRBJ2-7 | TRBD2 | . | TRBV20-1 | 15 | TGCAGTGCTAACCCACCTAGCGGGTTCTCCTACGAGCAGTACTTC | CSANPPSGFSYEQYF
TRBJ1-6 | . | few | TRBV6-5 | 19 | TGTGCCAGCAGTTACTCTACCGGGACGGGGAGCTCCTATAATTCACCCCTCCACTTT | CASSYSTGTGSSYNSPLHF
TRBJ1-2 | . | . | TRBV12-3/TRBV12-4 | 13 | TGTGCCAGCAGTTGGACATACAGGAATGGCTACACCTTC | CASSWTYRNGYTF
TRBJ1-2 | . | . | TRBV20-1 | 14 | TGCAGTGCCGCCTCCGGGACAACGAACTATGGCTACACCTTC | CSAASGTTNYGYTF
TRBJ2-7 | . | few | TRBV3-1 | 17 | TGTGCCAGCAGCCAAGATTATAGGGGTCAAGGAGGTAACGAGCAGTACTTC | CASSQDYRGQGGNEQYF
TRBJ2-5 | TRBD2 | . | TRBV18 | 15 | TGTGCCAGCTCACGCGGACTAGCGGGAGACTATGAGCAGTACTTC | CASSRGLAGDYEQYF
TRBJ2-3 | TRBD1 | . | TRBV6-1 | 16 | TGTGCCAGCAGTGAAGCGAAGGGACAGTGGGGGGATACGCAGTATTTT | CASSEAKGQWGDTQYF
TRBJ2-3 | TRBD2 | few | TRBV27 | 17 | TGTGCCAGCAGTTTACTAGCGGGGGAACCGAGCACAGATACGCAGTATTTT | CASSLLAGEPSTDTQYF
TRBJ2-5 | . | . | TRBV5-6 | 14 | TGTGCCGGCAGCTTGGCGTATGTCCGTAATGAGCAGTACTTC | CAGSLAYVRNEQYF
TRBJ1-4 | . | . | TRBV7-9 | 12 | TGTGCCAGCAGCTTAGTGGGTCAGAAACTGTTTTTT | CASSLVGQKLFF
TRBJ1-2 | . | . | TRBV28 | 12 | TGTGCCAGCAGTCGTCCGAGTCAGGGCTACACCTTC | CASSRPSQGYTF
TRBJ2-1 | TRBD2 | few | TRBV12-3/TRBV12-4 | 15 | TGTGCCAGCACCATGAGGCCTAGCGGGAGAAATGAGCAGTTCTTC | CASTMRPSGRNEQFF
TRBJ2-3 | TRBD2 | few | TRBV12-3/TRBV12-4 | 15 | TGTGCCAGCAGCCGACGGACTAGCGGGGATGATACGCAGTATTTT | CASSRRTSGDDTQYF
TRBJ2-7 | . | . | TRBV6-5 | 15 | TGTGCCAGCAGTTACGGGGGGGGCAACGTCGACGAGCAGTACTTC | CASSYGGGNVDEQYF
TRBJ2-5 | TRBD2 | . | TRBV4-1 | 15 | TGCGCCAGCAGCCAAGAAGCGGGAGCGGGTGAGACCCAGTACTTC | CASSQEAGAGETQYF
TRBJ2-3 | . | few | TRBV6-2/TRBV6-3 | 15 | TGTGCCAGCAGTTACATCCGGGACGTTGCAGATACGCAGTATTTT | CASSYIRDVADTQYF
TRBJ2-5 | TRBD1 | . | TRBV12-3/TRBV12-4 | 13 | TGTGCCAGCAGCGCGACAGGGATTGAGACCCAGTACTTC | CASSATGIETQYF
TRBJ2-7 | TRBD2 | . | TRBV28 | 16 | TGTGCCAGCAGTTCGGGACCGGGACTAGATTCTGACGAGCAGTACTTC | CASSSGPGLDSDEQYF
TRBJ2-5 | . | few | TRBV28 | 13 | TGTGCCAGCACCACTAACTTTGGGGAGACCCAGTACTTC | CASTTNFGETQYF
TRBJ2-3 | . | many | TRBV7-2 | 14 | TGTGCCAGCAGCCCTGACCTCAACGTGTATACGCAGTATTTT | CASSPDLNVYTQYF